The entry below gives a single TCR beta chain sequence along with its context. At least ten counts were recorded for this clonotype. The clone's antigen remains unknown. One base away there is no much larger clone; base qualities are not given. These data originate in a study of T cells after yellow fever vaccination (dated by TCRdb to the late 2010s). About the full investigation: Libraries from fractions with low cell numbers were prepared with the SMART-Seq v4 Ultra Low Input RNA kit. To follow T-cell clones before and after both primary and booster YFV17D yellow fever vaccination, bulk TCR alpha and beta repertoires underwent longitudinal sequencing. Two healthy male donors, one aged 18 to 30 and one aged 30 to 39 years, were included in the cohort. Blood samples were taken at several timepoints before and after primary and secondary immunization, and bulk PBMC replicates and cell subsets were isolated.

TCR cDNA was synthesized by 5'RACE template switching, through which a universal primer site and unique molecular identifiers were introduced. Priming of cDNA synthesis was performed from both the TCR alpha and TCR beta constant segments. Library amplification involved two PCR steps, and the second step added sample barcodes and sequencing adapters. Sequencing of libraries was performed on Illumina HiSeq 2500 (2x100 bp) or NovaSeq (2x150 bp). In the authors' own workflow: MIGEC handled demultiplexing of reads and collapsing into UMI consensus sequences, while MiXCR performed V(D)J alignment. Vaccine-responding clonotypes were identified with edgeR using replicate PBMC samples, with FDR below 0.01 and a log2 fold change above 5 up to day 15 being required. Each bulk clonotype was labeled CD4 or CD8 based on which sequenced repertoire, CD4 or CD8, contained the clonotype at higher abundance. Using fastp trimming at Q25 and MiXCR clonotype assembly, TCRdb reanalyzed the public sequencing data and kept in-frame beta chains. When rows share a CDR3 protein, they turn into one entry using the most common DNA and genes. The V and J calls were not made by the authors but by TCRdb's processing. For this sample there are about 57,000 distinct CDR3 sequences; about 7% appear just once. The ten largest clonotypes hold roughly a third of the sample.

Overall study outcomes, separate from this receptor: Compared with the primary T-cell response, the secondary T-cell response was faster but weaker, reaching its peak on day 5 rather than on day 15. Because the study included only a couple of donors, the extent to which the findings can be generalized is limited. After the booster, most of the clones that had expanded following primary vaccination were detected again (just under 97% of CD4 and more than 85% of CD8), which suggests that memory was broadly maintained. Computational filtering was required because FACS-sorted repertoires could contain abundant contaminating clonotypes from the bulk population. A small share of clonotypes occurred in both CD4 and CD8 compartments, likely arising from convergent recombination.

Interpreted using the paper, the treatment or condition label stands for: live attenuated yellow fever vaccine strain. A standard Ficoll-Paque protocol was used to isolate PBMCs from peripheral blood. Dynabeads CD4 and CD8 positive selection kits were used to isolate CD4 and CD8 T-cell fractions. TriZol was used to extract RNA from bulk PBMCs, CD4 and CD8 fractions, and dextramer-positive and dextramer-negative fractions. The receptor was isolated from a young man who received the YFV17D yellow fever vaccine. The sequencing used CD8+ T cells sorted from PBMCs, collected 15 days after the yellow fever booster vaccination.

CDR3 reads: CASRPRTRQTQYF. In nucleotides, the sequence is TGTGCCAGCAGACCACGGACTCGACAGACCCAGTACTTC. Here the chain combines TRBV12-3 or TRBV12-4 and TRBJ2-5; tentative D gene TRBD2, with 5 bases matching. The V and J ends are trimmed by 6 bases and 6 bases, leaving 14 bases between them. Inclusive of the bounding cysteine and phenylalanine, the CDR3 is 13 residues long. The entry retains the CDR3 DNA only, 39 bases that are in frame from base 1.